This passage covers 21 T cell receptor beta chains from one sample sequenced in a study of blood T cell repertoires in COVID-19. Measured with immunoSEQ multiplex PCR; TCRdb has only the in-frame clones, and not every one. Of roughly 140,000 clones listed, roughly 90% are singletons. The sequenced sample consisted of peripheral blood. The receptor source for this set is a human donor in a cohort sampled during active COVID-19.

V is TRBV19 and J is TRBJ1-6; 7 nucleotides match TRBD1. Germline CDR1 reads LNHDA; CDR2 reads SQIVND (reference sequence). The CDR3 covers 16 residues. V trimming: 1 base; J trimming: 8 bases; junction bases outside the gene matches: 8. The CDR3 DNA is TGTGCCAGTAGTATAGTTCCAAGACAGGGAGATTCACCCCTCCACTTT. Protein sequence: CASSIVPRQGDSPLHF.

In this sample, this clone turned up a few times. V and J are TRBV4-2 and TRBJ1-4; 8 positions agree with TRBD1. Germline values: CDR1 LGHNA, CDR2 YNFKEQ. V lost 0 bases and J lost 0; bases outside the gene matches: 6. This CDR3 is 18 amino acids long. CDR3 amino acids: CASSQEPGQGATNEKLFF. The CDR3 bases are TGTGCCAGCAGCCAAGAACCCGGACAGGGCGCAACTAATGAAAAACTGTTTTTT.

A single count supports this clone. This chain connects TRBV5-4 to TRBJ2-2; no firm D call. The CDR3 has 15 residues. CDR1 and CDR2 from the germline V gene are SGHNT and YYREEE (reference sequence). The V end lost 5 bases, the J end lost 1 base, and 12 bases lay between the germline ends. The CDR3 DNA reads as TGTGCCAGCAGGGCTGGCCCAAGGAACACCGGGGAGCTGTTTTTT. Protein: CASRAGPRNTGELFF. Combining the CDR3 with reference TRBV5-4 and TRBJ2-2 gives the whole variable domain ETGVTQSPTHLIKTRGQQVTLRCSSQSGHNTVSWYQQALGQGPQFIFQYYREEENGRGNFPPRFSGLQFPNYSSELNVNALELDDSALYLCASRAGPRNTGELFFGEGSRLTVL.

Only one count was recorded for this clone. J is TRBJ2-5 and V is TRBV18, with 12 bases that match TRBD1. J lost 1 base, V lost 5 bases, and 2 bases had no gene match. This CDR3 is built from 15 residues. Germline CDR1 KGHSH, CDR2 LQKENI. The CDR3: CASSSGQGAQETQYF. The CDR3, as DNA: TGTGCCAGCTCATCGGGACAGGGGGCCCAAGAGACCCAGTACTTC.

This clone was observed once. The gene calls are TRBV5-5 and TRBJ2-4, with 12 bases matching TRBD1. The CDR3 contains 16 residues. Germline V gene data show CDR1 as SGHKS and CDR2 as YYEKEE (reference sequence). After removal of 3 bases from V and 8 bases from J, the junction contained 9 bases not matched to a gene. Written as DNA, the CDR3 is TGTGCCAGCAGCTGGCGCCTGGGACAGGGGGCATACATTCAGTACTTC. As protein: CASSWRLGQGAYIQYF.

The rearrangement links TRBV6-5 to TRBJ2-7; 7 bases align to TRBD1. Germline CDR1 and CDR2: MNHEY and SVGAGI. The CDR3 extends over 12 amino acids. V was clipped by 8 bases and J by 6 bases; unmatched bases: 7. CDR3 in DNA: TGTGCCAGCGGCACAGGGGACGGCGAGCAGTACTTC. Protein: CASGTGDGEQYF.

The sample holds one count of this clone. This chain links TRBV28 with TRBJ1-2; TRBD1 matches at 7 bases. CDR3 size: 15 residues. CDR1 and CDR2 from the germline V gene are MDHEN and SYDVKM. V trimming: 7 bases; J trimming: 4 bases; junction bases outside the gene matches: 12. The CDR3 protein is CASNRGDRVVYGYTF. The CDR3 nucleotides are TGTGCCAGCAACCGAGGAGACAGGGTCGTCTATGGCTACACCTTC.

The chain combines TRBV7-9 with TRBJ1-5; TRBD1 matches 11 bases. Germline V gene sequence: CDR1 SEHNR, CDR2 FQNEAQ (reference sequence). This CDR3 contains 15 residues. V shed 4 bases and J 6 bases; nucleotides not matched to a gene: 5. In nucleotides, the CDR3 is TGTGCCAGCAGCTCGGACAGGGGGCCCAGTCAGCCCCAGCATTTT. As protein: CASSSDRGPSQPQHF.

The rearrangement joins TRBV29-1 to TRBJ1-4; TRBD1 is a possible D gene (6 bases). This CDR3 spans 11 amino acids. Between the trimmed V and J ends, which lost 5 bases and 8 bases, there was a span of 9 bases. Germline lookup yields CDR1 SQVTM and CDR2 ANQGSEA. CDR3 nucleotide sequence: TGCAGCGTTCGGGACATCGAAAAACTGTTTTTT. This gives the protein CSVRDIEKLFF. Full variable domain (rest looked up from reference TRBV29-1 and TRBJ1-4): SAVISQKPSRDICQRGTSLTIQCQVDSQVTMMFWYRQQPGQSLTLIATANQGSEATYESGFVIDKFPISRPNLTFSTLTVSNMSPEDSSIYLCSVRDIEKLFFGSGTQLSVL.

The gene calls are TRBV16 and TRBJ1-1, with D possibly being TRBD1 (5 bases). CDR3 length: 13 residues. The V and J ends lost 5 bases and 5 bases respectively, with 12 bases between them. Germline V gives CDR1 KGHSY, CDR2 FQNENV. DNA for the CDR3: TGTGCCAGCAGCTCGGGACTAATGACTGAAGCTTTCTTT. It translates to CASSSGLMTEAFF.

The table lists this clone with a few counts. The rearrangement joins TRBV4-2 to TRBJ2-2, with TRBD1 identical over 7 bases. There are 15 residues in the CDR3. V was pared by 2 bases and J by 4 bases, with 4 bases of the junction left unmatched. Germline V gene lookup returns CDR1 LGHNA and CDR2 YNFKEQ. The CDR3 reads CASSQPTGSTGELFF. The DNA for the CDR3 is TGTGCCAGCAGCCAACCGACAGGGTCCACCGGGGAGCTGTTTTTT.

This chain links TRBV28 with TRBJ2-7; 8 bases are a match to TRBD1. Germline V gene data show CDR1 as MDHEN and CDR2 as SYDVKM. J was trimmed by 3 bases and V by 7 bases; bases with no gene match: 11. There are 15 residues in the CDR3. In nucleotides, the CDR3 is TGTGCCAGCACCATTGGGACAGGACTATTCTACGAGCAGTACTTC. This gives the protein CASTIGTGLFYEQYF.

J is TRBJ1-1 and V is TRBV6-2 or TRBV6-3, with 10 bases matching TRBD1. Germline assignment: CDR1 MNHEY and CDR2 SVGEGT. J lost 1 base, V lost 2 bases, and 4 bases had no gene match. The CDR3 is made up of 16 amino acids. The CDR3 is CASSYGTGVRNTEAFF. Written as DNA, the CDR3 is TGTGCCAGCAGTTACGGGACAGGGGTAAGGAACACTGAAGCTTTCTTT.

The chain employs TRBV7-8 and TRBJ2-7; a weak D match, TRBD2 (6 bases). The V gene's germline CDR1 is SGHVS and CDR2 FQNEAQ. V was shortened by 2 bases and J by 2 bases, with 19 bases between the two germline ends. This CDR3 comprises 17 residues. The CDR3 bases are TGTGCCAGCAGCTTATCTCGGAGGGGATCAGGAACCTACGAGCAGTACTTC. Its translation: CASSLSRRGSGTYEQYF.

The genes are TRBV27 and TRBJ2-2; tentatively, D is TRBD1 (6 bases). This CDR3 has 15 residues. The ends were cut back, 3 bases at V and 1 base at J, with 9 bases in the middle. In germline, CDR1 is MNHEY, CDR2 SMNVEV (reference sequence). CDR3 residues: CASSFSTGNTGELFF. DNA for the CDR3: TGTGCCAGCAGTTTTTCGACAGGGAACACCGGGGAGCTGTTTTTT.

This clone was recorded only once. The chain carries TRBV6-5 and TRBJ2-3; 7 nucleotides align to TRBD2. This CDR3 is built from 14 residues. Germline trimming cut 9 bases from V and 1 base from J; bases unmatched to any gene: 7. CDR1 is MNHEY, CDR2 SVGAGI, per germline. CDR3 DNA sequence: TGTGCCAGTAGCGGCGGGAGAGGCACAGATACGCAGTATTTT. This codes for CASSGGRGTDTQYF.

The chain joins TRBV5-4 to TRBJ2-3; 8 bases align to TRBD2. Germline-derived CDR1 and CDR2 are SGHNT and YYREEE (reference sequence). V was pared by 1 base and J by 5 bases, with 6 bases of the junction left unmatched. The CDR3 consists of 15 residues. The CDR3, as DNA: TGTGCCAGCAGCTTGTCGGGGGGGCGGAGAGATACGCAGTATTTT. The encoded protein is CASSLSGGRRDTQYF.

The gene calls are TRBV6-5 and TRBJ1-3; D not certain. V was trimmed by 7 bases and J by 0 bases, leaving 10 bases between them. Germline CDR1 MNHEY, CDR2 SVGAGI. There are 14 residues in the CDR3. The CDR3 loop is CASTFIHSGNTIYF. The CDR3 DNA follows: TGTGCCAGCACCTTTATACACTCTGGAAACACCATATATTTT.

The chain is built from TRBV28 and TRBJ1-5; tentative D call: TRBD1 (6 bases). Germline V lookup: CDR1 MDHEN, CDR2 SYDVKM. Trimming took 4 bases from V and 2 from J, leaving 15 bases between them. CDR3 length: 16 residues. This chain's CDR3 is CASSYPDSSGNQPQHF. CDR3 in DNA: TGTGCCAGCAGTTACCCGGACAGCTCGGGCAATCAGCCCCAGCATTTT.

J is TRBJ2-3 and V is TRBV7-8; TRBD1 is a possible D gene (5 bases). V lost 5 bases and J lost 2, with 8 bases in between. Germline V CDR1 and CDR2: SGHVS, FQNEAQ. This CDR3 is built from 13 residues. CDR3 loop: CASSRQFTDTQYF. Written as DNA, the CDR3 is TGTGCCAGCAGCCGACAGTTCACAGATACGCAGTATTTT.

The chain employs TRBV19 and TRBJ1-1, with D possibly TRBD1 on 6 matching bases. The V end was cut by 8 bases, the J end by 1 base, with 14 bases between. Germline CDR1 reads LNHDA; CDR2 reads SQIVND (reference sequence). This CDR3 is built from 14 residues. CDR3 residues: CASPASTGNTEAFF. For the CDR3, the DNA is TGTGCCAGTCCCGCATCGACAGGGAACACTGAAGCTTTCTTT.